This T cell receptor (beta chain) was recorded in a study of blood T cell repertoires in COVID-19. About the study: The origin of the acute and convalescent COVID-19 samples was the United States, Italy and Spain.

The study assigned cohorts using participant-reported clinical history. In Cohort 3, a recovered donor had either two negative PCRs, clearance, or symptom resolution. Original processing notes: Amplifying reference gene primers gave estimates of nucleated cell counts. Data came from immunoSEQ multiplex PCR; TCRdb stores just in-frame clones and leaves some out. That table supplies the V and J calls and clone size; D and trimming were determined from the DNA. The sample yields over 200,000 clones, about nine tenths seen once. The sequenced sample consisted of PBMCs or T cells enriched from blood (not recorded which). The clonotype originates from a young man who had recovered from COVID-19.

CDR3 amino acids: CASSASGRAGTDTQYF. The CDR3 nucleotides are TGTGCCAGCAGCGCAAGCGGGAGGGCGGGCACAGATACGCAGTATTTT. The chain recombines TRBV11-2 with TRBJ2-3; 10 bases are shared with TRBD2. CDR3 size: 16 residues. J was trimmed by 1 base and V by 5 bases; bases with no gene match: 6. Germline V gives CDR1 SGHAT, CDR2 FQNNGV.